One and the same sample provided the 17 T cell receptor beta chains below, sequenced in a study of blood T cell repertoires in COVID-19. The method was immunoSEQ multiplex PCR; TCRdb's version includes in-frame clones alone and lacks a portion of them. The data show approximately 150,000 clones, with about four fifths seen just once and 8% to 9.5% held by the top ten. The sequenced sample consisted of peripheral blood. These receptors all come from an older woman with acute or convalescent COVID-19.

The V and J genes are TRBV27 and TRBJ2-2; D is undetermined. Deletions cut 2 bases from V and 2 bases from J, with 9 bases between. Germline CDR1 is MNHEY and CDR2 is SMNVEV (reference sequence). CDR3 length: 15 amino acids. The CDR3 region has the DNA TGTGCCAGCAGTTTACTAGGAGCTAACACCGGGGAGCTGTTTTTT. Its translation is CASSLLGANTGELFF.

This clone turned up a few times. Other DNA sequences from this sample encode an identical CDR3 as well. This chain connects TRBV5-1 to TRBJ1-3, with no clear D. Trimming pared 0 bases from V and 0 bases from J, leaving 10 bases between. This CDR3 has 16 residues. Germline CDR1 is SGHRS and CDR2 is YFSETQ. The CDR3 DNA sequence: TGCGCCAGCAGCTTGGGACAAACCTTCTCTGGAAACACCATATATTTT. Its translation: CASSLGQTFSGNTIYF.

The rearrangement uses TRBV29-1 and TRBJ2-1; 10 bases are a match to TRBD2. J was trimmed by 0 bases and V by 1 base; bases with no gene match: 3. The CDR3 has 16 residues. CDR1 is SQVTM and CDR2 is ANQGSEA in the germline V gene. The DNA of the CDR3 is TGCAGCGTTGAAGGGCTAGCGGGAGACTCCTACAATGAGCAGTTCTTC. This sequence encodes CSVEGLAGDSYNEQFF.

V is TRBV28 and J is TRBJ1-2; unclear D gene. From germline, CDR1 is MDHEN and CDR2 SYDVKM. This CDR3 is 16 amino acids long. Trimming stripped 3 bases from V and 0 bases from J, with 14 bases between. CDR3 amino acids: CASSLALPAANYGYTF. The CDR3 DNA is TGTGCCAGCAGTTTGGCCCTCCCTGCCGCTAACTATGGCTACACCTTC.

The chain combines TRBV18 with TRBJ1-6; no firm D call. The CDR3 has 15 amino acids. Germline loops: CDR1 KGHSH, CDR2 LQKENI. Deletions cut 3 bases from V and 4 bases from J, with 10 bases between. The CDR3 here is CASSPLGDYNSPLHF. CDR3 nucleotide sequence: TGTGCCAGCTCACCTCTCGGAGATTATAATTCACCCCTCCACTTT.

The V call is TRBV19, the J call TRBJ1-5; D is possibly TRBD1 (6 bases). V lost 5 bases and J lost 5, with 13 bases in between. The CDR3 covers 14 residues. Per the germline V gene, CDR1 is LNHDA and CDR2 is SQIVND (reference sequence). CDR3 residues: CASSAGGRDQPQHF. CDR3 coding DNA: TGTGCCAGTAGTGCGGGGGGCAGGGATCAGCCCCAGCATTTT. The whole variable domain, remainder taken from reference TRBV19 and TRBJ1-5, is DGGITQSPKYLFRKEGQNVTLSCEQNLNHDAMYWYRQDPGQGLRLIYYSQIVNDFQKGDIAEGYSVSREKKESFPLTVTSAQKNPTAFYLCASSAGGRDQPQHFGDGTRLSIL.

The chain joins TRBV10-3 to TRBJ2-3, with 7 bases matching TRBD2. This CDR3 contains 16 residues. CDR1 is ENHRY and CDR2 is SYGVKD in the germline V gene. The ends lost 4 bases at V and 3 bases at J; junction bases unmatched: 10. CDR3 sequence reads: CAISGAPGGGTDTQYF. The DNA for the CDR3 is TGTGCCATCAGTGGAGCCCCGGGAGGAGGAACAGATACGCAGTATTTT.

The V call is TRBV6-1, the J call TRBJ1-6, with TRBD1 matching over 9 bases. The CDR3 contains 14 residues. Per germline, CDR1 MNHNS and CDR2 SASEGT. The V segment lost 5 bases and the J segment 9 bases; nucleotides outside the gene matches: 5. CDR3 sequence reads: CASSLPDRGSPLHF. Written as DNA, the CDR3 is TGTGCCAGCAGTTTGCCGGACAGGGGTTCACCCCTCCACTTT.

CDR3 loop: CASSQDRARGNTIYF. DNA of the CDR3: TGCGCCAGCAGCCAAGACAGGGCCCGCGGAAACACCATATATTTT. V usage is TRBV4-3 and J usage is TRBJ1-3; maybe TRBD1 (5 bases). The CDR3 consists of 15 residues. The V gene's germline CDR1 is LGHNA and CDR2 YSLEER. Trimming shortened V by 0 bases and J by 4 bases, and 10 bases separated the two germline ends.

V is TRBV7-2 and J is TRBJ2-3; TRBD2 is a possible D gene (6 bases). The CDR3 consists of 16 residues. The V end was cut by 4 bases, the J end by 3 bases, with 17 bases between. The germline gives CDR1 SGHTA, CDR2 FQGNSA. The CDR3, as DNA: TGTGCCAGCAGCTCTCGGGGCGGGGCTAAAACAGATACGCAGTATTTT. Protein: CASSSRGGAKTDTQYF.

V and J are TRBV10-3 and TRBJ1-2, with a weak D call TRBD1 (5 bases). Trimming stripped 0 bases from V and 2 bases from J, with 10 bases between. CDR3 length: 15 amino acids. Germline CDR1 reads ENHRY; CDR2 reads SYGVKD. The CDR3 reads CAISESPSGNYGYTF. The CDR3 region has the DNA TGTGCCATCAGTGAGTCGCCCTCAGGGAACTATGGCTACACCTTC.

The chain is built from TRBV5-4 and TRBJ2-5; 7 bases fit TRBD1. J lost 3 bases, V lost 3 bases, and 5 bases had no gene match. This CDR3 region has 14 residues. Germline CDR1 and CDR2: SGHNT and YYREEE (reference sequence). CDR3 in DNA: TGTGCCAGCAGCTCGGGACAGAAAAAAGAGACCCAGTACTTC. Translation: CASSSGQKKETQYF.

This rearrangement joins TRBV19 to TRBJ2-3; D unclear. V was shortened by 7 bases and J by 0 bases, with 11 bases between the two germline ends. This CDR3 contains 14 residues. Germline CDR1 reads LNHDA; CDR2 reads SQIVND (reference sequence). The CDR3 nucleotides are TGTGCCAGTAAAGACTCGCCTAGCACAGATACGCAGTATTTT. Protein: CASKDSPSTDTQYF.

The V gene is TRBV19, the J gene TRBJ1-4; 10 positions agree with TRBD1. This CDR3 region has 14 residues. Germline-derived CDR1 and CDR2 are LNHDA and SQIVND (reference sequence). The ends lost 7 bases at V and 7 bases at J; junction bases unmatched: 6. The CDR3 region has the DNA TGTGCCAGTATGGACAGGGGGTTGGGTGAAAAACTGTTTTTT. Translation: CASMDRGLGEKLFF.

V is TRBV24-1 and J is TRBJ2-5, with a tentative D call TRBD2 (5 bases). The CDR3 runs 15 residues. Germline V gene lookup returns CDR1 KGHDR and CDR2 SFDVKD. V dropped 1 base and J dropped 1 base, with 9 bases sitting between them. The CDR3 coding sequence is TGTGCCACCAGTGATTTTTCGGGGTTCCAAGAGACCCAGTACTTC. Protein sequence: CATSDFSGFQETQYF.

The chain couples TRBV19 to TRBJ1-1; TRBD1 might be the D (5 bases). The ends were cut back, 8 bases at V and 5 bases at J, with 18 bases in the middle. Germline V CDR1 and CDR2: LNHDA, SQIVND (reference sequence). The CDR3 runs to 14 residues. The CDR3 DNA sequence: TGTGCCAGTTCCCCTCTGATTGGGGGGACTGAAGCTTTCTTT. It yields the protein CASSPLIGGTEAFF.

This clone was detected only once. This chain links TRBV5-6 with TRBJ2-1, with 8 nucleotides matching TRBD1. The CDR3 has 18 residues. CDR1 is SGHDT, CDR2 YYEEEE, per germline. The J segment lost 3 bases and the V segment lost 5 bases, leaving 16 bases of the junction unmatched. CDR3 residues: CASREHRGSPLDYNEQFF. CDR3 sequence (DNA): TGTGCCAGCAGGGAACACAGGGGGTCCCCCCTAGACTACAATGAGCAGTTCTTC.